Listed here are 3 T cell receptor beta chains from one sample, sequenced in a study of blood T cells in healthy people across ages (dated by TCRdb to the mid-2010s). The library was produced with 5' RACE. TCRdb names Illumina HiSeq 2500 as the instrument used. A second roughly 6 to 12 cycle PCR used a sample-barcoded 5' primer and a J-beta primer mix. TCRdb ran its own pipeline on the public reads, namely fastp trimming at Q25 and MiXCR clone calling, and kept in-frame beta chains. Rows with a matching CDR3 protein are joined into one entry that keeps the most common DNA and genes. Recorded for this sample are some 930,000 distinct CDR3 sequences; 25% to 35% of them occurred a single time. About 9.4% of the sample is taken by the ten largest. This sample was shared with a second study, whose subject was T cells of mothers and their children.

Sequencing input: blood. The receptors derive from a woman in her forties in good health.

V gene TRBV14 combines with J gene TRBJ1-4; TRBD1 matches at 7 bases. The length of the CDR3 is 17 residues. Germline CDR1 SGHDN, CDR2 FVKESK. V was clipped by 4 bases and J by 3 bases; unmatched bases: 11. The DNA for the CDR3 is TGTGCCAGCAGCCCAGGGGGGCTCACCAGGGCTAATGAAAAACTGTTTTTT. Translated, it gives CASSPGGLTRANEKLFF.

This clonotype was found a few times. Its ends do not fully match the called genes, so a read error is possible. The V gene is TRBV24-1, the J gene TRBJ2-2; D possibly corresponds to TRBD2 (6 bases). There are 14 residues in the CDR3. Germline V lookup: CDR1 KGHDR, CDR2 SFDVKD. The CDR3: CATSGGAKTGELFF. The CDR3 DNA follows: TGTGCCACCAGTGGCGGGGCGAAAACCGGGGAGCTGTTTTTT.

Turning to this clonotype: Just one base apart from a much larger clone, this may be a read error. The chain has TRBV7-3 and TRBJ2-3; D assignment may be TRBD1 or TRBD2 (5 bases each). CDR1 SGHTA and CDR2 FQGTGA come from the germline V gene. There are 16 residues in the CDR3. V lost 4 bases and J lost 5, with 19 bases in between. CDR3 bases: TGTGCCAGCAGCTCATTTCGGGACGGGGCACTAGATACGCAGTATTTT. Its translation is CASSSFRDGALDTQYF.